Each of the 22 T cell receptor beta chains below was sequenced from the same sample in a study of response to subunit inactivated influenza vaccine. TCRdb itself ran the RT-PCR reads through MiXCR, one entry per CDR3 protein. The sample shows 530,000 or so distinct CDR3 sequences, roughly 23% of them seen only once. Sequenced here: CD4+ T cells sorted from PBMCs, sampled about 5 days after vaccination. These receptors were obtained from a man aged 45-65 years who received an inactivated influenza vaccine.

J is TRBJ2-1 and V is TRBV2; 8 bases line up with TRBD2. CDR1 and CDR2 (germline): SNHLY, FYNNEI. The CDR3 is 15 residues long. After removal of 7 bases from V and 0 bases from J, the junction contained 5 bases not matched to a gene. The CDR3 region has the DNA TGTGCCAGCACCGCGGGGGGCCCCTCCTACAATGAGCAGTTCTTC. It codes for CASTAGGPSYNEQFF.

The V call is TRBV15, the J call TRBJ1-6, with D uncertain. Germline V gene data show CDR1 as LNHNV and CDR2 as YYDKDF (reference sequence). The length of the CDR3 is 13 residues. Deletions cut 2 bases from V and 10 bases from J, with 9 bases between. DNA for the CDR3: TGTGCCACCAGCAGACTATCCAGGTCACCCCTCCACTTT. It specifies CATSRLSRSPLHF.

This clonotype has at least ten counts. The chain employs TRBV11-2 and TRBJ1-1, with D hard to call. This CDR3 region has 13 residues. Germline CDR1 is SGHAT and CDR2 is FQNNGV. The ends were cut back, 5 bases at V and 0 bases at J, with 7 bases in the middle. The CDR3 coding sequence is TGTGCCAGCAGCCGGAGGGTGAACACTGAAGCTTTCTTT. Translated, it gives CASSRRVNTEAFF.

The chain combines TRBV6-2 or TRBV6-3 with TRBJ2-7, with no clear D. The CDR3 consists of 14 residues. The germline gives CDR1 MNHEY, CDR2 SVGEGT. V was shortened by 0 bases and J by 5 bases, with 11 bases between the two germline ends. The DNA for the CDR3 is TGTGCCAGCAGTTACTCGCGGTTGGGCCACGAGCAGTACTTC. This encodes CASSYSRLGHEQYF.

This chain connects TRBV4-2 to TRBJ2-7; 9 bases are a match to TRBD1. Germline assignment: CDR1 LGHNA and CDR2 YNFKEQ. This CDR3 comprises 17 residues. V trimming: 3 bases; J trimming: 2 bases; junction bases outside the gene matches: 11. CDR3 loop: CASSHSGQGTMPYEQYF. The CDR3 nucleotides read TGTGCCAGCAGCCACTCGGGACAGGGAACGATGCCCTACGAGCAGTACTTC.

This clonotype came up a few times. The chain uses TRBV27 and TRBJ2-7; either TRBD1 or TRBD2 may supply D (5 bases each). CDR1 is MNHEY and CDR2 is SMNVEV in the germline V gene (reference sequence). The length of the CDR3 is 13 residues. V dropped 6 bases and J dropped 2 bases, with 11 bases sitting between them. The CDR3 bases are TGTGCCAGCAGGGGGACCACAACCTACGAGCAGTACTTC. It yields the protein CASRGTTTYEQYF.

The rearrangement joins TRBV20-1 to TRBJ2-7; D might be TRBD1 (5 bases). Germline lookup yields CDR1 DFQATT and CDR2 SNEGSKA (reference sequence). This CDR3 is 15 amino acids long. Trimming left V 0 bases short and J 0 bases short, with 12 bases between. The CDR3 sequence is CSARDLIRDSYEQYF. Here the CDR3 DNA reads TGCAGTGCTAGAGATTTAATCAGGGACTCCTACGAGCAGTACTTC.

Only a few counts were recorded for this clonotype. The chain recombines TRBV10-3 with TRBJ2-7; D is unresolved. Per the germline V gene, CDR1 is ENHRY and CDR2 is SYGVKD. The length of the CDR3 is 11 residues. V lost 5 bases and J lost 5, with 7 bases in between. CDR3 nucleotides: TGTGCCATCAGTCCCCAGCACGAGCAGTACTTC. Translated: CAISPQHEQYF.

The rearrangement joins TRBV20-1 to TRBJ1-5; 10 bases match TRBD1. Germline trimming cut 5 bases from V and 2 bases from J; bases unmatched to any gene: 6. From germline, CDR1 is DFQATT and CDR2 SNEGSKA (reference sequence). CDR3 length: 15 amino acids. CDR3 protein: CSAGETGGGNQPQHF. The CDR3 DNA reads as TGCAGTGCTGGGGAGACAGGGGGCGGCAATCAGCCCCAGCATTTT.

This clonotype came up a few times. This sequence joins TRBV10-3 and TRBJ1-4; D remains ambiguous. The CDR3 totals 14 residues. The germline V gene encodes CDR1 ENHRY and CDR2 SYGVKD. With 10 bases removed from V and 10 bases from J, the gap between germline ends came to 22 bases. This chain's CDR3 is CATRPSQAAGKLFF. The CDR3, as DNA: TGTGCCACCAGACCGTCCCAGGCCGCAGGAAAACTGTTTTTT.

J is TRBJ2-5 and V is TRBV7-2; 14 bases are shared with TRBD2. CDR1 SGHTA and CDR2 FQGNSA come from the germline V gene. Trimming cost V 5 bases and J 4 bases; bases outside gene matches: 9. The CDR3 extends over 17 amino acids. The CDR3 is CASSGRLAGGLGETQYF. The DNA for the CDR3 is TGTGCCAGCAGCGGAAGACTAGCGGGGGGGTTGGGAGAGACCCAGTACTTC.

There are a few counts of this clonotype. This chain uses TRBV28 with TRBJ1-6; D is undetermined. The CDR3 covers 14 residues. Germline V CDR1 and CDR2: MDHEN, SYDVKM. Trimming stripped 2 bases from V and 10 bases from J, with 12 bases between. Here the CDR3 DNA reads TGTGCCAGCAGTTTAGACGGAAGATGGTCACCCCTCCACTTT. Protein: CASSLDGRWSPLHF.

The chain links TRBV29-1 to TRBJ2-5, with a weak D call TRBD2 (6 bases). The CDR3 extends over 12 amino acids. Germline V gene sequence: CDR1 SQVTM, CDR2 ANQGSEA. Trimming stripped 6 bases from V and 1 base from J, with 9 bases between. CDR3 DNA sequence: TGCAGCGTCGGGACTCCCCAAGAGACCCAGTACTTC. This translates into CSVGTPQETQYF.

The chain is built from TRBV10-3 and TRBJ1-5, with D perhaps TRBD1 (5 bases). This CDR3 comprises 14 residues. Germline V CDR1 and CDR2: ENHRY, SYGVKD. V lost 5 bases and J 2 bases, leaving 10 bases between the germline ends. CDR3 bases: TGTGCCATCAGTTTACAGGATGGCAATCAGCCCCAGCATTTT. It specifies CAISLQDGNQPQHF.

The V call is TRBV12-3 or TRBV12-4, the J call TRBJ2-7, with 7 nucleotides matching TRBD1. This CDR3 has 15 amino acids. V shed 2 bases and J 3 bases; nucleotides not matched to a gene: 7. CDR3 loop: CASSLPRTGDYEQYF. CDR3 nucleotide sequence: TGTGCCAGCAGTTTACCCCGAACAGGGGACTACGAGCAGTACTTC.

This sequence joins TRBV20-1 and TRBJ2-7, with TRBD2 matching 13 bases. CDR3 size: 13 residues. Trimming removed 5 bases from V and 3 bases from J; junction bases left unmatched: 1. CDR1 is DFQATT and CDR2 is SNEGSKA in the germline V gene (reference sequence). The CDR3 reads CSAGLAGVYEQYF. In DNA, the CDR3 is TGCAGTGCTGGACTAGCGGGGGTCTACGAGCAGTACTTC.

Here the CDR3 reads CASMRTTLVNEQFF. CDR3 bases: TGTGCCAGCATGCGGACTACCTTGGTCAATGAGCAGTTCTTC. The chain combines TRBV11-2 with TRBJ2-1; D might be TRBD2 (6 bases). This CDR3 is 14 amino acids long. Germline CDR1 reads SGHAT; CDR2 reads FQNNGV. The germline V and J ends were trimmed by 7 bases and 6 bases, with 16 bases remaining between them.

This clonotype was counted only a few times. This chain uses TRBV12-3 or TRBV12-4 with TRBJ1-4; D is perhaps TRBD1 (6 bases). V was pared by 5 bases and J by 7 bases, with 11 bases between. The CDR3 contains 13 residues. The CDR3 coding sequence is TGTGCCAGCAGTATACAGGGTACTGAAAAACTGTTTTTT. The encoded protein is CASSIQGTEKLFF.

This chain connects TRBV28 to TRBJ2-7, with D perhaps being TRBD1 or TRBD2 (5 bases each). Trimming shortened V by 7 bases and J by 2 bases, and 18 bases separated the two germline ends. The CDR3 loop spans 15 amino acids. The germline V gene encodes CDR1 MDHEN and CDR2 SYDVKM. CDR3 residues: CASTGKRGGTYEQYF. Written as DNA, the CDR3 is TGTGCCAGCACAGGAAAGAGGGGTGGGACCTACGAGCAGTACTTC. Full variable domain (missing parts from reference TRBV28 and TRBJ2-7): DVKVTQSSRYLVKRTGEKVFLECVQDMDHENMFWYRQDPGLGLRLIYFSYDVKMKEKGDIPEGYSVSREKKERFSLILESASTNQTSMYLCASTGKRGGTYEQYFGPGTRLTVT.

The chain joins TRBV27 to TRBJ2-7, with D maybe TRBD1 (5 bases). Per germline, CDR1 MNHEY and CDR2 SMNVEV (reference sequence). Trimming took 0 bases from V and 4 from J, leaving 13 bases between them. The CDR3 is made up of 15 amino acids. The CDR3 DNA follows: TGTGCCAGCAGTTTATCGGGGCGGCCGAATTACGAGCAGTACTTC. Protein: CASSLSGRPNYEQYF.

DNA of the CDR3: TGCAGTGCTAGGGAGGGACAGCTTGAGACCCAGTACTTC. As protein: CSAREGQLETQYF. The V gene is TRBV20-1, the J gene TRBJ2-5; D possibly corresponds to TRBD1 (7 bases). V was pared by 3 bases and J by 5 bases, with 13 bases between. The CDR3 extends over 13 amino acids. Germline V gene lookup returns CDR1 DFQATT and CDR2 SNEGSKA (reference sequence).

In this sample, this clonotype turned up a few times. The J gene is TRBJ1-2, the V gene TRBV12-3 or TRBV12-4; D is perhaps TRBD1 (6 bases). Between the trimmed V and J ends, which lost 0 bases and 6 bases, there was a span of 11 bases. The CDR3 runs 14 residues. For the CDR3, the DNA is TGTGCCAGCAGTTTAGCAGCAGGGGTGGATGGCTACACCTTC. Translated, it gives CASSLAAGVDGYTF.